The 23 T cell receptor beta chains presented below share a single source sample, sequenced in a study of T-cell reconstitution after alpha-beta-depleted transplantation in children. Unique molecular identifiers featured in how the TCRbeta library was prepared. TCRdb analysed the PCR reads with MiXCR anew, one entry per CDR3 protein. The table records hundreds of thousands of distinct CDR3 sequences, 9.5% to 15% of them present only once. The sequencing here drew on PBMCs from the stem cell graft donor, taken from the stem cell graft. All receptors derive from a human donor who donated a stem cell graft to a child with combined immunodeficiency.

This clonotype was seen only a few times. In DNA form, the CDR3 reads TGCGCCAGCAGCCCAGGCCCAGGGGGCGCCCATACCTCTGGGGCCAACGTCCTGACTTTC. Its protein product is CASSPGPGGAHTSGANVLTF. V gene TRBV4-3 combines with J gene TRBJ2-6, with 8 positions matching TRBD1. V gave up 4 bases and J gave up 0 bases; unmatched junction bases: 14. Germline V gene lookup returns CDR1 LGHNA and CDR2 YSLEER. The CDR3 has 20 amino acids.

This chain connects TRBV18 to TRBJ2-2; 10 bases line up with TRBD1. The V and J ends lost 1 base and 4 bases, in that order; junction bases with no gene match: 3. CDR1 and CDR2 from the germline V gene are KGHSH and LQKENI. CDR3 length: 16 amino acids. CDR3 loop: CASSPRGQGGTGELFF. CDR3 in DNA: TGTGCCAGCTCACCACGCGGACAGGGGGGCACCGGGGAGCTGTTTTTT.

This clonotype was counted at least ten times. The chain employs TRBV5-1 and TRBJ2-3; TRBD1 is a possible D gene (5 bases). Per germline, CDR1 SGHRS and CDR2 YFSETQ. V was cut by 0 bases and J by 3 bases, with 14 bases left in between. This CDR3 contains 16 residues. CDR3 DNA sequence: TGCGCCAGCAGCTTGGAGGTGAATAAGGGGACAGATACGCAGTATTTT. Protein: CASSLEVNKGTDTQYF.

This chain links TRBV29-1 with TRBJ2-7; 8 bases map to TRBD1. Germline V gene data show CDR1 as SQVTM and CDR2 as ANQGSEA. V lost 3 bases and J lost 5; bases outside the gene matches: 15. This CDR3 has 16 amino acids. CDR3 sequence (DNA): TGCAGCGTTGAGGCGGAATCAGGACAGGGTTTCGACGAGCAGTACTTC. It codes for CSVEAESGQGFDEQYF.

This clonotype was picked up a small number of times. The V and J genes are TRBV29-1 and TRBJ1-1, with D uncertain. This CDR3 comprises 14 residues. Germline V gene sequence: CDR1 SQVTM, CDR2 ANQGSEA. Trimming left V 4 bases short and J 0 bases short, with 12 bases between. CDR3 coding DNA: TGCAGCGTTGGTGGGTTCCGGATGAACACTGAAGCTTTCTTT. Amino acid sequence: CSVGGFRMNTEAFF.

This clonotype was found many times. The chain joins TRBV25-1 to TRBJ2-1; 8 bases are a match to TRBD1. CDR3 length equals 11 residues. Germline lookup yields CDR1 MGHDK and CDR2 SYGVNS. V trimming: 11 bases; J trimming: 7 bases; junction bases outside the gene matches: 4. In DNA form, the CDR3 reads TGTGCCTCGGGACAGGAGAATGAGCAGTTCTTC. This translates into CASGQENEQFF.

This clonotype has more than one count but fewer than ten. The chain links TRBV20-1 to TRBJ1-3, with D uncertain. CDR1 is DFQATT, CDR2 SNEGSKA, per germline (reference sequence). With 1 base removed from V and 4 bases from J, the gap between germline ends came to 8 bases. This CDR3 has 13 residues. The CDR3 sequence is CSARVGRGNTIYF. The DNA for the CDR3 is TGCAGTGCTAGAGTGGGGAGAGGAAACACCATATATTTT.

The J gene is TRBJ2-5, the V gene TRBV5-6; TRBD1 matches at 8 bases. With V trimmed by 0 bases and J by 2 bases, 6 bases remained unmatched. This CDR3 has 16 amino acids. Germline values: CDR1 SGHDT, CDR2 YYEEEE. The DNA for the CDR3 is TGTGCCAGCAGCTTGGACCCGGGGACAGGACAAGAGACCCAGTACTTC. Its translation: CASSLDPGTGQETQYF.

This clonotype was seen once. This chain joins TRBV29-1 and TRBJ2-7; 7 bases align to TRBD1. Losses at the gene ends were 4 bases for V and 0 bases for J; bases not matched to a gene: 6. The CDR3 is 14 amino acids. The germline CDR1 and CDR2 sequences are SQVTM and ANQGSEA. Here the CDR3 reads CSVVSTGSSYEQYF. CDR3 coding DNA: TGCAGCGTTGTTTCGACAGGGAGCTCCTACGAGCAGTACTTC.

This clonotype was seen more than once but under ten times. The chain's CDR3 is CASSYYRGPGHNEQFF. CDR3 nucleotide sequence: TGTGCCAGCAGTTATTATCGGGGCCCCGGTCACAATGAGCAGTTCTTC. The chain combines TRBV6-2 or TRBV6-3 with TRBJ2-1, with D tentatively TRBD1 or TRBD2 (5 bases each). Germline V gene sequence: CDR1 MNHEY, CDR2 SVGEGT. The germline V and J ends were trimmed by 3 bases and 5 bases, with 17 bases remaining between them. This CDR3 is built from 16 residues.

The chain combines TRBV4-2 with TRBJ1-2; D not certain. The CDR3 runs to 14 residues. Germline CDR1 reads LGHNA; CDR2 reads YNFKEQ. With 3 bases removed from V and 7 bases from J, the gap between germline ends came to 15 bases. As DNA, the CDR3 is TGTGCCAGCAGCCACACACCCGCTGTGTGTGGCTACACCTTC. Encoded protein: CASSHTPAVCGYTF.

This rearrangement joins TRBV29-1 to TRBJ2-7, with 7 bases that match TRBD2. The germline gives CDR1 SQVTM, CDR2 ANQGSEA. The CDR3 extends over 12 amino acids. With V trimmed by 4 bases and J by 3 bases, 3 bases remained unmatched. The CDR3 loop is CSVASGGYEQYF. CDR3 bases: TGCAGCGTTGCTAGCGGAGGCTACGAGCAGTACTTC.

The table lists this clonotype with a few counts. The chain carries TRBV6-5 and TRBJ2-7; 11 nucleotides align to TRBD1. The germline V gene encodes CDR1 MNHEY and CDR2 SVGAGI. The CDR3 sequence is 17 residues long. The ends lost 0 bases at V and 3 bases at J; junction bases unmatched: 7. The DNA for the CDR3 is TGTGCCAGCAGTTACTCCGACGGACAGGGGGCGGACTACGAGCAGTACTTC. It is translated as CASSYSDGQGADYEQYF.

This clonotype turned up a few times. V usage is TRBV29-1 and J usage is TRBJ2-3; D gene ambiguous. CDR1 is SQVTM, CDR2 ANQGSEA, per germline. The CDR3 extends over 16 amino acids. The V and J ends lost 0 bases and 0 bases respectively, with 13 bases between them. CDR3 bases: TGCAGCGTTGAAGATCTGGTGGGTTTTAGCACAGATACGCAGTATTTT. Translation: CSVEDLVGFSTDTQYF.

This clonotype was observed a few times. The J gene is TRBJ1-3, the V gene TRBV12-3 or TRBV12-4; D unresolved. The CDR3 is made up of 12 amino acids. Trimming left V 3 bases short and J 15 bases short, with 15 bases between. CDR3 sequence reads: CASSLVLYWRYF. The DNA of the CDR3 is TGTGCCAGCAGTTTGGTTCTCTACTGGAGATATTTT.

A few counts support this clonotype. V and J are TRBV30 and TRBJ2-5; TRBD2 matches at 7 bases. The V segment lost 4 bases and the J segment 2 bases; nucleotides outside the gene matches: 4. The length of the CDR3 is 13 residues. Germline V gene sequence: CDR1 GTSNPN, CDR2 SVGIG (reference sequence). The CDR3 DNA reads TGTGCCTGGACTGGGGGGGGGCAAGAGACCCAGTACTTC. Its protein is CAWTGGGQETQYF.

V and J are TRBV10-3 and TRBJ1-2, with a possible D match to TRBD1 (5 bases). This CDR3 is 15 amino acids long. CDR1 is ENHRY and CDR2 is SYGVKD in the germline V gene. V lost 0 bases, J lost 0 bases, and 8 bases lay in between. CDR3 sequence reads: CAISESGGPNYGYTF. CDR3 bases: TGTGCCATCAGTGAGTCCGGGGGACCTAACTATGGCTACACCTTC.

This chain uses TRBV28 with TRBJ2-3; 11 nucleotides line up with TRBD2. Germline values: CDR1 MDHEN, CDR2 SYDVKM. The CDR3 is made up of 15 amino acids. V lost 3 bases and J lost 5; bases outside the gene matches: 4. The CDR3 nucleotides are TGTGCCAGCAGTTTTCTAGCGGGGGGTGGAGATACGCAGTATTTT. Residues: CASSFLAGGGDTQYF.

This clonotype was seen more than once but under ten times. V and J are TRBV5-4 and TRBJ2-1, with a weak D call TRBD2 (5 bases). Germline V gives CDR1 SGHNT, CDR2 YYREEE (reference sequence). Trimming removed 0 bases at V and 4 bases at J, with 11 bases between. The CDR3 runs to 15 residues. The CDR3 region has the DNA TGTGCCAGCAGCTTGGACCTGGAGGTTTACAATGAGCAGTTCTTC. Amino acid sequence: CASSLDLEVYNEQFF.

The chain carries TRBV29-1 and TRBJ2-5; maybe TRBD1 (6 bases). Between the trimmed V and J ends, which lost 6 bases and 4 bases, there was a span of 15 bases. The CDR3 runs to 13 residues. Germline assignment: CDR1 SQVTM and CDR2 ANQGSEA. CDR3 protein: CSVLTTGTETQYF. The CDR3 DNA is TGCAGCGTCCTAACAACAGGGACAGAGACCCAGTACTTC.

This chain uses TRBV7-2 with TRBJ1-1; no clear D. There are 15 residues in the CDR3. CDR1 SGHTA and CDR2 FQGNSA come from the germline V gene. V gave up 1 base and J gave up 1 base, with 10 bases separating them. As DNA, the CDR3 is TGTGCCAGCAGCTTAGTAGCTGGGAGGAACACTGAAGCTTTCTTT. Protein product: CASSLVAGRNTEAFF.

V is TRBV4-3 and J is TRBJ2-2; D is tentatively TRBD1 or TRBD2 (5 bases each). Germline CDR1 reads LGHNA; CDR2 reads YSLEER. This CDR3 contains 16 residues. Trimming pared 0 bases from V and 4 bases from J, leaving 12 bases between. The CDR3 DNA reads TGCGCCAGCAGCCAAGAGCCCGGGGCGACCACCGGGGAGCTGTTTTTT. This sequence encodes CASSQEPGATTGELFF.

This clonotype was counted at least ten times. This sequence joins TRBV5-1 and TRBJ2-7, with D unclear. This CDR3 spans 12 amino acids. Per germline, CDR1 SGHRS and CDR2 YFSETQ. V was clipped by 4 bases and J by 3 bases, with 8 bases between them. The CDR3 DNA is TGCGCCAGCAGCCAAAGTAACTACGAGCAGTACTTC. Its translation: CASSQSNYEQYF.